One sample yielded the 21 T cell receptor beta chains listed below, sequenced in a study of identical twins. TCRdb redid the calling of the 5' RACE reads with MiXCR, one entry per CDR3 protein. Of 450,000 or so distinct CDR3 sequences listed, 13% to 15% were seen once; the top ten hold approximately 0.98%. The same sample was also used in a study of yellow fever vaccine responses in identical twins.

The specimen sequenced was CD4+ T cells sorted from blood. Receptors were obtained from a woman in her late teens or twenties in good health.

There are many counts of this clonotype. V is TRBV29-1 and J is TRBJ2-7; TRBD1 might be the D (6 bases). The CDR3 spans 17 residues. V lost 2 bases to trimming and J lost 5 bases, with 25 bases between them. Germline CDR1 reads SQVTM; CDR2 reads ANQGSEA. Here the CDR3 reads CSVEFGLMGTRVNEQYF. DNA of the CDR3: TGCAGCGTTGAATTCGGGTTGATGGGGACAAGGGTCAACGAGCAGTACTTC.

The table lists this clonotype with many counts. The gene calls are TRBV12-3 or TRBV12-4 and TRBJ2-2, with 8 bases matching TRBD1. The V segment lost 10 bases and the J segment 5 bases; nucleotides outside the gene matches: 6. The CDR3 has 13 residues. CDR3: CATGTGKTGELFF. CDR3 coding DNA: TGTGCCACCGGGACAGGAAAAACCGGGGAGCTGTTTTTT.

The rearrangement links TRBV20-1 to TRBJ2-7; 7 nucleotides align to TRBD2. Germline-derived CDR1 and CDR2 are DFQATT and SNEGSKA (reference sequence). There are 15 residues in the CDR3. V lost 1 base and J lost 0; bases outside the gene matches: 6. CDR3 nucleotide sequence: TGCAGTGCTAGAGCCTTAACGGGGGGCTCCTACGAGCAGTACTTC. This codes for CSARALTGGSYEQYF.

The genes are TRBV7-2 and TRBJ2-5, with 10 nucleotides matching TRBD2. The CDR3 loop spans 14 amino acids. Germline CDR1 SGHTA, CDR2 FQGNSA. J was trimmed by 5 bases and V by 6 bases; bases with no gene match: 6. In DNA form, the CDR3 reads TGTGCCAGCAGTGAGCGGGGGGGCCCGGAGACCCAGTACTTC. It yields the protein CASSERGGPETQYF. The full variable domain, rest sourced from reference TRBV7-2 and TRBJ2-5, is GAGVSQSPSNKVTEKGKDVELRCDPISGHTALYWYRQSLGQGLEFLIYFQGNSAPDKSGLPSDRFSAERTGGSVSTLTIQRTQQEDSAVYLCASSERGGPETQYFGPGTRLLVL.

V usage is TRBV28 and J usage is TRBJ2-7; 9 bases match TRBD1. The ends lost 6 bases at V and 6 bases at J; junction bases unmatched: 12. There are 15 residues in the CDR3. Germline V lookup: CDR1 MDHEN, CDR2 SYDVKM. The CDR3 bases are TGTGCCAGCAGGACCGGACAGGGGCGAGATGGCGAGCAGTACTTC. Encoded protein: CASRTGQGRDGEQYF. Full variable domain (outside the CDR3, taken from reference TRBV28 and TRBJ2-7): DVKVTQSSRYLVKRTGEKVFLECVQDMDHENMFWYRQDPGLGLRLIYFSYDVKMKEKGDIPEGYSVSREKKERFSLILESASTNQTSMYLCASRTGQGRDGEQYFGPGTRLTVT.

This clonotype was seen only a few times. The V gene is TRBV7-2, the J gene TRBJ1-5; D unresolved. Trimming took off 5 bases at V and 0 bases at J, with 8 bases between the two ends. Looked up from germline, CDR1 is SGHTA and CDR2 is FQGNSA. The CDR3 is made up of 14 amino acids. CDR3: CASSALNSNQPQHF. In DNA form, the CDR3 reads TGTGCCAGCAGCGCCCTTAATAGCAATCAGCCCCAGCATTTT.

The chain combines TRBV6-1 with TRBJ2-7; 9 bases align to TRBD1. V lost 6 bases, J lost 0 bases, and 9 bases stayed unmatched. Germline values: CDR1 MNHNS, CDR2 SASEGT. The CDR3 spans 16 residues. The CDR3 is CASRNLWTGASYEQYF. CDR3 nucleotide sequence: TGTGCCAGCAGAAACCTATGGACAGGGGCCTCCTACGAGCAGTACTTC.

The genes are TRBV6-5 and TRBJ2-1, with a possible D match to TRBD1 (5 bases). The CDR3 has 14 residues. The germline gives CDR1 MNHEY, CDR2 SVGAGI. The V and J ends lost 4 bases and 6 bases respectively, with 13 bases between them. The CDR3 DNA reads TGTGCCAGCAGTTCTACAGGCCCTCCCAATGAGCAGTTCTTC. It codes for CASSSTGPPNEQFF.

This clonotype was seen only a few times. The chain couples TRBV5-1 to TRBJ2-7, with TRBD2 matching 9 bases. The germline V gene has CDR1 SGHRS and CDR2 YFSETQ. The CDR3 is made up of 15 amino acids. V gave up 3 bases and J gave up 0 bases; unmatched junction bases: 4. The CDR3: CASSSLAGSSYEQYF. DNA for the CDR3: TGCGCCAGCAGCTCTCTAGCGGGGTCCTCCTACGAGCAGTACTTC.

This clonotype was found a few times. The rearrangement joins TRBV7-6 to TRBJ2-2; D may be TRBD1 (5 bases). The CDR3 is 13 residues long. Germline V gives CDR1 SGHVS, CDR2 FNYEAQ. Trimming removed 1 base from V and 9 bases from J, with 9 bases in between. The CDR3 bases are TGTGCCAGCAGCTTAGGTCCAGGGAGGGAGCTGTTTTTT. The encoded protein is CASSLGPGRELFF. The entire variable domain, with the rest obtained from reference TRBV7-6 and TRBJ2-2, is as follows: GAGVSQSPRYKVTKRGQDVALRCDPISGHVSLYWYRQALGQGPEFLTYFNYEAQQDKSGLPNDRFSAERPEGSISTLTIQRTEQRDSAMYRCASSLGPGRELFFGEGSRLTVL.

This clonotype was found a few times. The chain combines TRBV2 with TRBJ2-5; D is uncertain. The V gene's germline CDR1 is SNHLY and CDR2 FYNNEI. V was cut by 6 bases and J by 5 bases, with 13 bases left in between. The CDR3 has 13 residues. The CDR3 loop reads CASSRRRSETQYF. The CDR3, as DNA: TGTGCCAGCAGCCGGCGCAGATCTGAGACCCAGTACTTC. Drawing the rest from reference TRBV2 and TRBJ2-5, the complete variable domain is EPEVTQTPSHQVTQMGQEVILRCVPISNHLYFYWYRQILGQKVEFLVSFYNNEISEKSEIFDDQFSVERPDGSNFTLKIRSTKLEDSAMYFCASSRRRSETQYFGPGTRLLVL.

The chain is built from TRBV5-1 and TRBJ2-5; TRBD1 is a possible D gene (6 bases). The CDR3 runs to 14 residues. The germline V and J ends were trimmed by 4 bases and 1 base, with 11 bases remaining between them. The germline V gene encodes CDR1 SGHRS and CDR2 YFSETQ. Here the CDR3 reads CASSITGTQETQYF. In DNA form, the CDR3 reads TGCGCCAGCAGCATAACAGGGACCCAAGAGACCCAGTACTTC.

This clonotype was observed a handful of times. This chain uses TRBV6-6 with TRBJ2-1, with 9 bases lining up with TRBD2. V lost 6 bases, J lost 6 bases, and 0 bases stayed unmatched. Per germline, CDR1 MNHNY and CDR2 SVGAGI (reference sequence). The CDR3 extends over 12 amino acids. CDR3 loop: CASRTSGNEQFF. DNA of the CDR3: TGTGCCAGCAGGACTAGCGGCAATGAGCAGTTCTTC.

The sample holds one count of this clonotype. The rearrangement uses TRBV28 and TRBJ2-7; 7 bases are a match to TRBD1. The CDR3 has 15 amino acids. V lost 4 bases to trimming and J lost 2 bases; unmatched junction nucleotides: 8. Germline CDR1 MDHEN, CDR2 SYDVKM. The CDR3 protein is CASSSPSTGTYEQYF. The CDR3 region has the DNA TGTGCCAGCAGTTCACCATCGACAGGGACCTACGAGCAGTACTTC.

The chain recombines TRBV6-2 or TRBV6-3 with TRBJ2-7; D is perhaps TRBD2 (6 bases). Trimming took off 5 bases at V and 6 bases at J, with 14 bases between the two ends. The CDR3 runs to 13 residues. Germline V gene data show CDR1 as MNHEY and CDR2 as SVGEGT. CDR3 loop: CASSTTAGGEQYF. The DNA of the CDR3 is TGTGCCAGCAGTACTACCGCCGGGGGCGAGCAGTACTTC.

This clonotype was counted many times. V is TRBV6-2 or TRBV6-3 and J is TRBJ2-5; 9 positions match TRBD2. The CDR3 extends over 15 amino acids. Germline V lookup: CDR1 MNHEY, CDR2 SVGEGT. V trimming: 6 bases; J trimming: 5 bases; junction bases outside the gene matches: 10. The CDR3 is CASRTQAGGSETQYF. In nucleotides, the CDR3 is TGTGCCAGCAGAACCCAAGCGGGAGGCTCTGAGACCCAGTACTTC.

The CDR3 DNA sequence: TGTGCCAGCAGTTACTTACAGGGGGCTTCTGGAAACACCATATATTTT. It translates to CASSYLQGASGNTIYF. This chain links TRBV6-5 with TRBJ1-3, with 9 bases matching TRBD1. The V segment lost 1 base and the J segment 1 base; nucleotides outside the gene matches: 2. CDR3 size: 16 residues. CDR1 is MNHEY, CDR2 SVGAGI, per germline.

This rearrangement joins TRBV12-3 or TRBV12-4 to TRBJ2-7; 9 nucleotides match TRBD1. The CDR3 length is 15 residues. Trimming took 3 bases from V and 4 from J; bases not matched to a gene: 7. CDR3 DNA: TGTGCCAGCAGTTTTAACAGGGGGCGTGAATACGAGCAGTACTTC. Protein product: CASSFNRGREYEQYF.

The gene calls are TRBV7-3 and TRBJ2-7, with D tentatively TRBD1 (5 bases). V shed 0 bases and J shed 4 bases, with 10 bases lying between them. Looked up from germline, CDR1 is SGHTA and CDR2 is FQGTGA. The CDR3 is made up of 14 amino acids. The CDR3 loop is CASSLTAGPYEQYF. DNA of the CDR3: TGTGCCAGCAGCTTAACGGCAGGGCCTTACGAGCAGTACTTC.

V gene TRBV14 combines with J gene TRBJ2-1; TRBD1 matches 10 bases. Germline V gene data show CDR1 as SGHDN and CDR2 as FVKESK. V was clipped by 3 bases and J by 7 bases; unmatched bases: 6. The CDR3 length is 15 residues. This chain's CDR3 is CASSHQGQGWNEQFF. The CDR3 DNA is TGTGCCAGCAGCCACCAGGGACAGGGGTGGAATGAGCAGTTCTTC.

This clonotype came up many times. This sequence joins TRBV7-9 and TRBJ2-7, with TRBD2 matching over 12 bases. Germline assignment: CDR1 SEHNR and CDR2 FQNEAQ (reference sequence). CDR3 length equals 16 residues. Trimming at V came to 5 bases and at J to 3 bases, leaving 8 bases not matched to a gene. The CDR3 loop reads CASSPRTSGTGYEQYF. In DNA, the CDR3 is TGTGCCAGCAGCCCGAGGACTAGCGGGACCGGCTACGAGCAGTACTTC.